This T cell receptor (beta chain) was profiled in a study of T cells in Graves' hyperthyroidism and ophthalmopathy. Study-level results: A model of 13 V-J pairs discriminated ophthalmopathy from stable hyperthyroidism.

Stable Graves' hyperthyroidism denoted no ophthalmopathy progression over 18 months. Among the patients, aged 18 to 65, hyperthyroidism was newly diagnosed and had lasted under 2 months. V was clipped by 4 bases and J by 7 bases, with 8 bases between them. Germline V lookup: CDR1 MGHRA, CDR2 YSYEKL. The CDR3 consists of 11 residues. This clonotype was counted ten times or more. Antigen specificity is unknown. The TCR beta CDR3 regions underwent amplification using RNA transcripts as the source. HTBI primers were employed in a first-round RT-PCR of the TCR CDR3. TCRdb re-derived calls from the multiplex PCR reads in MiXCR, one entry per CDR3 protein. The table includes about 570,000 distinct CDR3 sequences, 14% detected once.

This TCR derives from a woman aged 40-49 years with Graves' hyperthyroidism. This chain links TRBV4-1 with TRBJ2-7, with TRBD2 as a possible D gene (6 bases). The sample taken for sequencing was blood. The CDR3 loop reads CASSPGGEQYF. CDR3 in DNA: TGCGCCAGCAGCCCCGGAGGGGAGCAGTACTTC.